The TCR beta chain under discussion was sequenced for a study of blood T cell repertoires in COVID-19. About the research overall: Some COVID-19 samples were acute and others convalescent; all came from the United States, Italy and Spain. T cells, B-cell-depleted T cells, or PBMCs provided the cDNA or gDNA that served as material.

CDR1 is SQVTM and CDR2 is ANQGSEA in the germline V gene. There are 13 residues in the CDR3. The V gene end was trimmed by 3 bases and the J gene end by 6 bases; junction bases not matched to a gene: 7. In the authors' workflow: Quantification of nucleated cells was approximated via reference gene primer amplification. Sequenced by immunoSEQ multiplex PCR; TCRdb stores in-frame clones only, minus some. D and trimming were read from the DNA, whereas the V and J calls and clone size are those reported in that table. The table records 200,000 to 250,000 clones, 84% of them present only once. The V gene is TRBV29-1, the J gene TRBJ1-2; TRBD1 agrees at 7 bases. Sequencing was done on a sample of peripheral blood. The TCR comes from a man between 25 and 39 years old with active or convalescent COVID-19. In DNA, the CDR3 is TGCAGCGTTGACCTAAGGGGGCATCATGGCTACACCTTC. This sequence encodes CSVDLRGHHGYTF. The full variable domain, completed using reference TRBV29-1 and TRBJ1-2, is SAVISQKPSRDICQRGTSLTIQCQVDSQVTMMFWYRQQPGQSLTLIATANQGSEATYESGFVIDKFPISRPNLTFSTLTVSNMSPEDSSIYLCSVDLRGHHGYTFGSGTRLTVV.